This passage covers 3 T cell receptor beta chains from one sample sequenced in a study of cytomegalovirus exposure and HLA in healthy donors. The assay was immunoSEQ multiplex PCR, and TCRdb's table has in-frame clones only and misses some. The sample holds about 150,000 clones; 88% are singletons and the top ten take just under 3%. Sequencing was carried out using PBMCs. Receptors originate from a man aged 18 to 30 in good health and CMV-seronegative.

The V gene is TRBV6-6, the J gene TRBJ1-2, with 10 bases identical to TRBD1. CDR3 length: 14 residues. V was pared by 6 bases and J by 6 bases, with 7 bases of the junction left unmatched. From germline, CDR1 is MNHNY and CDR2 SVGAGI (reference sequence). The CDR3 sequence: CASSDSGTGDGYTF. The CDR3 region has the DNA TGTGCCAGCAGCGATTCCGGGACAGGGGATGGCTACACCTTC.

The V call is TRBV2, the J call TRBJ2-1; D possibly corresponds to TRBD2 (5 bases). Germline CDR1 SNHLY, CDR2 FYNNEI. The V and J ends lost 4 bases and 1 base respectively, with 8 bases between them. CDR3 length equals 14 residues. The CDR3 nucleotides read TGTGCCAGCAGTGTCCTAGCATCCTACAATGAGCAGTTCTTC. Encoded protein: CASSVLASYNEQFF. The full variable domain, in which reference TRBV2 and TRBJ2-1 provide the parts outside the CDR3, is EPEVTQTPSHQVTQMGQEVILRCVPISNHLYFYWYRQILGQKVEFLVSFYNNEISEKSEIFDDQFSVERPDGSNFTLKIRSTKLEDSAMYFCASSVLASYNEQFFGPGTRLTVL.

The chain employs TRBV28 and TRBJ2-3; TRBD1 is a possible D gene (6 bases). Per germline, CDR1 MDHEN and CDR2 SYDVKM. V gave up 8 bases and J gave up 3 bases, with 18 bases separating them. The CDR3 spans 15 residues. The DNA for the CDR3 is TGTGCCAGCGGAAACACAGGGTTTGTGACAGATACGCAGTATTTT. Translated: CASGNTGFVTDTQYF.